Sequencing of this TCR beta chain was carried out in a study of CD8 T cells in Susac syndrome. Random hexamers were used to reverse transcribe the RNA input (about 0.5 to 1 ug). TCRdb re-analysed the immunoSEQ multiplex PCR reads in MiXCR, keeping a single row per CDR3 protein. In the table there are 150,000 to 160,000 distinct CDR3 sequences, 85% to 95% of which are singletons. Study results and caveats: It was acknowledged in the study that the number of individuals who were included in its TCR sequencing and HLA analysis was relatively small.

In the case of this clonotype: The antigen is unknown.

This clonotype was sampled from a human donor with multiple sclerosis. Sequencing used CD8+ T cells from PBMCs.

The CDR3 region has the DNA TGTGCCAGCAGCCAAGCCCTAGAGGGAACCGTCGGGGAGCAGTTCTTC. This sequence encodes CASSQALEGTVGEQFF. This chain links TRBV3-1 with TRBJ2-1; possible D gene TRBD2, 5 bases. The V gene lost 1 base and the J gene lost 10 bases, with 20 bases spanning the gap. CDR3 length: 16 residues. Germline CDR1 and CDR2: LGHDT and YNNKEL (reference sequence).